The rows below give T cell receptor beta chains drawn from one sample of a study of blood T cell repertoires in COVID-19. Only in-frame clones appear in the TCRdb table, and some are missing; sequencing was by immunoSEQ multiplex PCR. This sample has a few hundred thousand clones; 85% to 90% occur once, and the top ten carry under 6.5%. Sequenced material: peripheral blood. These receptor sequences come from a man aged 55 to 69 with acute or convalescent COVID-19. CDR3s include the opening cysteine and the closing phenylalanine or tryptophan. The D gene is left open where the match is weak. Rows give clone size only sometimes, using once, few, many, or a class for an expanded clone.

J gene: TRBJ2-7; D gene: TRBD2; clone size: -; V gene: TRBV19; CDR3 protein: CASSTLSTSGRIEQYF; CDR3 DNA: TGTGCCAGTAGTACCTTATCGACTAGCGGGAGAATCGAGCAGTACTTC
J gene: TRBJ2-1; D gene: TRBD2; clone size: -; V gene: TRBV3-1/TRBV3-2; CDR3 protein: CASSQDWRAGGNEQFF; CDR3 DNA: TGTGCCAGCAGCCAAGATTGGAGAGCGGGAGGAAATGAGCAGTTCTTC
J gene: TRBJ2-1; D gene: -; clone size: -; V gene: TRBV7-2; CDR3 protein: CASSLVAVSYNEQFF; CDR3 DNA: TGTGCCAGCAGCTTAGTTGCGGTTTCCTACAATGAGCAGTTCTTC
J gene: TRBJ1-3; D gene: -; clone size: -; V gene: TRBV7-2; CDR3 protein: CASSLDRLGNTIYF; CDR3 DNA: TGTGCCAGCAGCTTAGACAGACTAGGAAACACCATATATTTT
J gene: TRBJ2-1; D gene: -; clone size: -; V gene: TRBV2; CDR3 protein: CASSDGGYNEQFF; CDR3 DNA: TGTGCCAGCAGTGACGGGGGTTACAATGAGCAGTTCTTC
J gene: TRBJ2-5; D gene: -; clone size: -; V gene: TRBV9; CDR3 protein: CASSVRDAGGGTQYF; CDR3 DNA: TGTGCCAGCAGCGTCCGGGACGCCGGGGGTGGGACCCAGTACTTC
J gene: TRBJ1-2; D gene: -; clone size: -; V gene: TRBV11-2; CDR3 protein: CASSSTQNYGYTF; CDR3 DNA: TGTGCCAGCAGCTCCACACAAAACTATGGCTACACCTTC
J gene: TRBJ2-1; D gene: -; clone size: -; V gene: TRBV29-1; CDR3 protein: CSVAGSSYNEQFF; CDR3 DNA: TGCAGCGTTGCAGGTAGCTCCTACAATGAGCAGTTCTTC
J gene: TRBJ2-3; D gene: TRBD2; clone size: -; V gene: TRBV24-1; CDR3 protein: CATSDRNASGAHTDTQYF; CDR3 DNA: TGTGCCACCAGTGATCGAAATGCTAGCGGGGCTCACACAGATACGCAGTATTTT
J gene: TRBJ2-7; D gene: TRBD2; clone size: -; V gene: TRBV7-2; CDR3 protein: CASSLDSGATYEQYF; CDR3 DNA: TGTGCCAGCAGCTTGGATAGCGGGGCCACCTACGAGCAGTACTTC
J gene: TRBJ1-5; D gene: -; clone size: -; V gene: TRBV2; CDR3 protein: CASMGDTNQPQHF; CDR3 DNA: TGTGCCAGCATGGGAGACACTAATCAGCCCCAGCATTTT
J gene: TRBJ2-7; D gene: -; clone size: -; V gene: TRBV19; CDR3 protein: CASSTRDKSYEQYF; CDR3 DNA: TGTGCCAGTAGTACCAGGGACAAGTCCTACGAGCAGTACTTC
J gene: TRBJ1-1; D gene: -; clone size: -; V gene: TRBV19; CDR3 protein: CASSRPGQAEAFF; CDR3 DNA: TGTGCCAGTAGTCGACCCGGACAAGCTGAAGCTTTCTTT
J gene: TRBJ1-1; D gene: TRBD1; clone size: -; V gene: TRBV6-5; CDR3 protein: CASSHDREMNTEAFF; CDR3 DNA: TGTGCCAGCAGTCACGACAGGGAGATGAACACTGAAGCTTTCTTT
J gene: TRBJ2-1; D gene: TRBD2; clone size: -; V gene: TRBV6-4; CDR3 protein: CASSDSRGTSPNYNEQFF; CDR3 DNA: TGTGCCAGCAGTGACTCGCGCGGGACTAGCCCTAACTACAATGAGCAGTTCTTC
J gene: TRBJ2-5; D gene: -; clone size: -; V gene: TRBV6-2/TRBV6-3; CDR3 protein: CASSSWAGPQETQYF; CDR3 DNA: TGTGCCAGCAGTTCCTGGGCAGGGCCCCAAGAGACCCAGTACTTC
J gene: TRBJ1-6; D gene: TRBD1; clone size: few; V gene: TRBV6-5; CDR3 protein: CASSKDRGEGSPLHF; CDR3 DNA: TGTGCCAGCAGTAAGGACAGGGGGGAAGGTTCACCCCTCCACTTT
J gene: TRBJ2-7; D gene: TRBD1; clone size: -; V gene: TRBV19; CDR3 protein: CASSKQGLFYEQYF; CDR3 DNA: TGTGCCAGTAGTAAACAGGGGCTTTTCTACGAGCAGTACTTC
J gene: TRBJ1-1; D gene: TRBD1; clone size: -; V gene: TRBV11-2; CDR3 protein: CASSLSRGPRTEAFF; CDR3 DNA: TGTGCCAGCAGCCTATCTAGGGGGCCGAGAACTGAAGCTTTCTTT
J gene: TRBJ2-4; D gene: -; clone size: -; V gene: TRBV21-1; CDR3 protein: CASSNARGKNKNIQYF; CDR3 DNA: TGTGCCAGCAGTAACGCACGGGGGAAGAACAAAAACATTCAGTACTTC
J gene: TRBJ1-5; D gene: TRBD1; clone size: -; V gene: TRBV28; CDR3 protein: CASSNRGLVLSNQPQHF; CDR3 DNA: TGTGCCAGCAGTAACAGGGGGTTAGTTCTGAGCAATCAGCCCCAGCATTTT
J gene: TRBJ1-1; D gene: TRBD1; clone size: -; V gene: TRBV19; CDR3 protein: CASRRGLNTEAFF; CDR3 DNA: TGTGCCAGTAGGAGGGGGCTCAACACTGAAGCTTTCTTT
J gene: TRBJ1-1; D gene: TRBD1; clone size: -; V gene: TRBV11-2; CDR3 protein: CASSPWDSPEAFF; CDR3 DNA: TGTGCCAGCAGCCCCTGGGACAGCCCTGAAGCTTTCTTT
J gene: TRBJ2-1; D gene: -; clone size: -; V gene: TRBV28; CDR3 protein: CASRGDTSYNEQFF; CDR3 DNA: TGTGCCAGCAGGGGGGACACTTCCTACAATGAGCAGTTCTTC
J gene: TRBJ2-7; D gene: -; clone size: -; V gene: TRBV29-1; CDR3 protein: CSVLLSGQSYEQYF; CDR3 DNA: TGCAGCGTCCTACTCAGTGGGCAGTCCTACGAGCAGTACTTC
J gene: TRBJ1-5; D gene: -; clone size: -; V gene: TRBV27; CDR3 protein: CASSLSNGGDQPQHF; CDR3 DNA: TGTGCCAGCAGTTTATCGAACGGGGGGGATCAGCCCCAGCATTTT
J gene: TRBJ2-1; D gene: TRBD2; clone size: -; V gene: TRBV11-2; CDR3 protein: CASTPGGGHNEQFF; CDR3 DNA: TGTGCCAGCACCCCGGGGGGGGGTCACAATGAGCAGTTCTTC
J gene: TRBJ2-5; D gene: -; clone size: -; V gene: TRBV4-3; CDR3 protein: CASSLDRTAGQETQYF; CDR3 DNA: TGCGCCAGCAGCCTCGACAGAACAGCGGGCCAAGAGACCCAGTACTTC
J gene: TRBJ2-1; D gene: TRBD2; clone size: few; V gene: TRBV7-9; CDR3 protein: CASSLARDSSGRLDSEQFF; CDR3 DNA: TGTGCCAGCAGCTTAGCCAGGGATTCTAGCGGGAGACTGGATAGTGAGCAGTTCTTC
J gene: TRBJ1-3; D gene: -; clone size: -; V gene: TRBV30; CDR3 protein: CAWRTTGTSSSGNTIYF; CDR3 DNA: TGTGCCTGGAGGACAACCGGGACTTCCAGCTCTGGAAACACCATATATTTT
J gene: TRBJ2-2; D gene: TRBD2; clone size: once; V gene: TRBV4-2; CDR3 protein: CASSQEGASGRVNTGELFF; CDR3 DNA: TGTGCCAGCAGCCAAGAGGGGGCTAGCGGGAGGGTGAACACCGGGGAGCTGTTTTTT
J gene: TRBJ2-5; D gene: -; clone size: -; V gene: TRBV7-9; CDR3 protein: CASSAWRTAQETQYF; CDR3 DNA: TGTGCCAGCAGCGCATGGAGGACAGCCCAAGAGACCCAGTACTTC
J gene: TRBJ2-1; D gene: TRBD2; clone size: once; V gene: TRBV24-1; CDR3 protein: CATSERSGSSLSYNEQFF; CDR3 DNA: TGTGCCACCAGTGAACGTAGCGGGAGTAGTTTGTCCTACAATGAGCAGTTCTTC